At least ten counts were recorded for the clone carrying this TCR beta chain. Germline V gives CDR1 DFQATT, CDR2 SNEGSKA (reference sequence). The CDR3 sequence is 14 residues long. V gave up 6 bases and J gave up 0 bases, with 14 bases separating them. This entry comes from a study of early T cells in non-severe SARS-CoV-2 infection. TCRdb reprocessed the 5' RACE reads with MiXCR, giving one entry per CDR3 protein. In the table there are about 80,000 distinct CDR3 sequences, over 4% of which are singletons. The V and J genes are TRBV20-1 and TRBJ1-1, with D tentatively TRBD1 (5 bases). This TCR derives from an adult who was a healthcare worker with PCR-confirmed SARS-CoV-2 infection or an uninfected control (not recorded which). The sequencing used whole blood, collected at baseline. CDR3 region: CSAKGRLLNTEAFF. CDR3 nucleotide sequence: TGCAGTGCCAAGGGACGGTTGCTGAACACTGAAGCTTTCTTT.